This TCR beta chain derives from a study of cytomegalovirus exposure and HLA in healthy donors. Some clones are missing from TCRdb's copy, which holds only in-frame ones; the method was immunoSEQ multiplex PCR. The sample lists over 250,000 clones; approximately 90% were seen once. V was trimmed by 4 bases and J by 1 base, leaving 9 bases between them. Germline CDR1 is LGHNA and CDR2 is YNFKEQ. The CDR3 runs to 14 residues. Sequencing was done on a sample of PBMCs. This receptor was identified in a woman aged 30 to 39 in good health and CMV-seropositive. The gene calls are TRBV4-2 and TRBJ2-3; D might be TRBD1 (5 bases). The CDR3 reads CASSREGGTDTQYF. The CDR3 bases are TGTGCCAGCAGCCGTGAAGGGGGCACAGATACGCAGTATTTT.